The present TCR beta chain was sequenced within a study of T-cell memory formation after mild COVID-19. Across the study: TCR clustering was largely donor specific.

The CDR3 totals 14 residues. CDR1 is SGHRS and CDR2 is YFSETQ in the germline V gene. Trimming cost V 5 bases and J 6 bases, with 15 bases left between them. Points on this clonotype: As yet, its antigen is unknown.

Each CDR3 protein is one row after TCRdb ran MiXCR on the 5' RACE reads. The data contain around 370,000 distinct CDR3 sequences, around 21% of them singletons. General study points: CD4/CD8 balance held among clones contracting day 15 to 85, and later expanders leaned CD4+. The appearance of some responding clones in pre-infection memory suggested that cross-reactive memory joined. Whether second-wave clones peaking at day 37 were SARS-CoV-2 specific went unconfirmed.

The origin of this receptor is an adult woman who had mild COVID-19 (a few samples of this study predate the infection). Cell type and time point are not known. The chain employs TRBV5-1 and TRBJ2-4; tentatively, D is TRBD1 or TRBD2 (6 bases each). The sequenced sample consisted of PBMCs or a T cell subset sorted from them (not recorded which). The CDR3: CASSVGGSGNIQYF. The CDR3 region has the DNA TGCGCCAGCAGTGTCGGGGGCAGTGGAAACATTCAGTACTTC.